Here is one T cell receptor beta chain with its context. This record comes from a study of blood T cell repertoires in COVID-19. Looking at the study overall: T cells, B-cell-depleted T cells, or PBMCs supplied cDNA or gDNA.

Using immunoSEQ multiplex PCR, the repertoire was profiled, and TCRdb retains in-frame clones only, with some absent. In the table there are about 240,000 clones, around 83% of which are singletons. V lost 5 bases, J lost 8 bases, and 8 bases stayed unmatched. The CDR3 length is 15 residues. Germline loops: CDR1 SGHVS, CDR2 FQNEAQ. The V call is TRBV7-8, the J call TRBJ2-1, with 11 bases fitting TRBD1. The TCR was taken from an elderly woman with acute or convalescent COVID-19. Source material: peripheral blood. Written as DNA, the CDR3 is TGTGCCAGCAGCGAAACCGGGACAGGGGGGTATGAGCAGTTCTTC. Translating it yields CASSETGTGGYEQFF.